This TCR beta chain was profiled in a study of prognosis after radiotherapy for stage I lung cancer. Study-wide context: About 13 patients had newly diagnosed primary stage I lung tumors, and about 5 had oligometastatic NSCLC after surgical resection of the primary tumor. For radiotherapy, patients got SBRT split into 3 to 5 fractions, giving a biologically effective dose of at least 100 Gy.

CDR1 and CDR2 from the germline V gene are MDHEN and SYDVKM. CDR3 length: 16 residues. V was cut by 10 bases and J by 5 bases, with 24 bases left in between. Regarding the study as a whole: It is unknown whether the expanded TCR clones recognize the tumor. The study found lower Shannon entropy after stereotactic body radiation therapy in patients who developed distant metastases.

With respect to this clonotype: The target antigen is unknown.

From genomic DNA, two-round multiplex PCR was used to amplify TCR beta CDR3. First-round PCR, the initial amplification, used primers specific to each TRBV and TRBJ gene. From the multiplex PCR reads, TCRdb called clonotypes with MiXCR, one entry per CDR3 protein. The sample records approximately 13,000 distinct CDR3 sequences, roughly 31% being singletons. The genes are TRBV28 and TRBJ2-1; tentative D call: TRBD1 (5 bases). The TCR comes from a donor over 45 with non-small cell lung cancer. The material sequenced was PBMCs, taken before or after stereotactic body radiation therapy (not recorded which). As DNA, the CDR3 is TGTGCCATCACCTCCCCAGGTCTCGGACAAAACAATGAGCAGTTCTTC. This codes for CAITSPGLGQNNEQFF.